Here is one T cell receptor (beta chain) with its context. Its specificity is not known. V lost 5 bases and J 1 base, leaving 16 bases between the germline ends. Germline loops: CDR1 SGHRS, CDR2 YFSETQ. This CDR3 contains 16 residues. Assay used: immunoSEQ multiplex PCR; TCRdb lists only in-frame clones, some missing. Of over 85,000 clones listed, roughly 81% are singletons. This record belongs to a study of identifying expanded T cells in peripheral blood. Notes on the study in general: Roughly 1.2 clones differed between technical replicates, versus roughly 16 and 20 over time. Clone count variance between approximately two-week samples rose with total template count.

This TCR came from a person between 18 and 75 years old in good health. The sequencing input was blood. V usage is TRBV5-1 and J usage is TRBJ1-5; D is ambiguous. In DNA, the CDR3 is TGCGCCAGCAGGTACTCTCGGGGAAGGAGCAATCAGCCCCAGCATTTT. Its protein is CASRYSRGRSNQPQHF.